Shown below are 22 T cell receptor beta chains from a single sample sequenced in a study of shared clonotypes between healthy human individuals. CD45RO-negative, CCR7-positively selected cells formed the naive CD8 fraction, excluding terminally differentiated effector memory CD45RA+ cells. The data were produced by immunoSEQ multiplex PCR, yet TCRdb's version contains in-frame clones alone and is incomplete. The repertoire holds hundreds of thousands of clones, with 90% to 95% as singletons. The sequenced sample consisted of naive CD8+ T cells sorted from blood. The receptors originated from a young man in good health.

The chain is built from TRBV5-8 and TRBJ2-7; tentative D call: TRBD1 (6 bases). The germline CDR1 and CDR2 sequences are SGHTS and YDEGEE. V was clipped by 5 bases and J by 0 bases, with 21 bases between them. The CDR3 loop spans 17 amino acids. The CDR3 DNA reads TGTGCCAGCAGTTATGGGGTACAGGGTTATAGCTCCTACGAGCAGTACTTC. This gives the protein CASSYGVQGYSSYEQYF.

The chain is built from TRBV19 and TRBJ2-7; the D is unclear. Germline V lookup: CDR1 LNHDA, CDR2 SQIVND (reference sequence). V lost 2 bases, J lost 2 bases, and 13 bases lay in between. CDR3 length equals 15 residues. The CDR3 nucleotides read TGTGCCAGTAGTATAACTTCGGATTTCACCTACGAGCAGTACTTC. It translates to CASSITSDFTYEQYF.

The chain links TRBV11-2 to TRBJ2-1; the match to TRBD2 covers 10 bases. The CDR3 is 18 amino acids. The J segment lost 2 bases and the V segment lost 4 bases, leaving 11 bases of the junction unmatched. Germline CDR1 and CDR2: SGHAT and FQNNGV. CDR3 sequence: CASSSTTHLAGAYNEQFF. The CDR3 DNA reads as TGTGCCAGCAGCTCAACAACTCATCTAGCGGGAGCCTACAATGAGCAGTTCTTC. Filled out from reference TRBV11-2 and TRBJ2-1, the complete variable domain reads EAGVAQSPRYKIIEKRQSVAFWCNPISGHATLYWYQQILGQGPKLLIQFQNNGVVDDSQLPKDRFSAERLKGVDSTLKIQPAKLEDSAVYLCASSSTTHLAGAYNEQFFGPGTRLTVL.

Comment on this clone: At one of its ends the junction is not consistent with the germline gene, which may arise from a read error. The V and J genes are TRBV27 and TRBJ1-1; 8 nucleotides line up with TRBD1. Germline values: CDR1 MNHEY, CDR2 SMNVEV (reference sequence). CDR3 length equals 14 residues. The CDR3 DNA follows: TGTGCCAGCAGTCTTCGGACAGGGAACCCTGAAGCTTTCTTT. Protein: CASSLRTGNPEAFF.

Points on this clone: At one boundary the junction diverges from the germline segment, which might be a read error. The gene calls are TRBV2 and TRBJ2-1; 7 bases line up with TRBD2. Per germline, CDR1 SNHLY and CDR2 FYNNEI. The CDR3 loop spans 14 amino acids. The CDR3 bases are TGTGCCAGCTCCGACCCAAGGGAGACTAGCTCTTCTATCTTC. It yields the protein CASSDPRETSSSIF.

The chain couples TRBV5-5 to TRBJ2-7; D gene ambiguous. The germline V and J ends were trimmed by 4 bases and 1 base, with 9 bases remaining between them. This CDR3 has 13 amino acids. Looked up from germline, CDR1 is SGHKS and CDR2 is YYEKEE (reference sequence). CDR3 region: CASSDTASYEQYF. DNA of the CDR3: TGTGCCAGCAGCGATACAGCTTCCTACGAGCAGTACTTC.

V and J are TRBV5-1 and TRBJ2-1; the D is unclear. Germline V gene data show CDR1 as SGHRS and CDR2 as YFSETQ. The CDR3 loop spans 15 amino acids. With 3 bases removed from V and 0 bases from J, the gap between germline ends came to 10 bases. CDR3 amino acids: CASSSTTSSYNEQFF. DNA of the CDR3: TGCGCCAGCAGCTCAACGACGAGCTCCTACAATGAGCAGTTCTTC.

The rearrangement links TRBV6-5 to TRBJ1-4; 9 bases are shared with TRBD1. Germline V gives CDR1 MNHEY, CDR2 SVGAGI. The CDR3 totals 13 residues. The J segment lost 6 bases and the V segment lost 6 bases, leaving 2 bases of the junction unmatched. The CDR3: CASSRTGDEKLFF. CDR3 sequence (DNA): TGTGCCAGCAGCAGGACAGGGGATGAAAAACTGTTTTTT.

This rearrangement joins TRBV5-1 to TRBJ1-2, with D unclear. The germline gives CDR1 SGHRS, CDR2 YFSETQ. Trimming pared 0 bases from V and 5 bases from J, leaving 8 bases between. The CDR3 extends over 13 amino acids. CDR3 bases: TGCGCCAGCAGCTTGGACCCAGATTATGGCTACACCTTC. The encoded protein is CASSLDPDYGYTF.

This chain uses TRBV6-5 with TRBJ2-7; 11 bases fit TRBD1. Germline assignment: CDR1 MNHEY and CDR2 SVGAGI. The CDR3 length is 15 residues. After removal of 2 bases from V and 6 bases from J, the junction contained 6 bases not matched to a gene. CDR3 nucleotide sequence: TGTGCCAGCAGTTACACTGGACAGGGGGCTCGCGAGCAGTACTTC. This sequence encodes CASSYTGQGAREQYF.

The genes are TRBV6-5 and TRBJ2-1; D is ambiguous. The germline V gene has CDR1 MNHEY and CDR2 SVGAGI. V was clipped by 0 bases and J by 5 bases, with 8 bases between them. The CDR3 has 14 residues. CDR3: CASSYSDAHNEQFF. The CDR3, as DNA: TGTGCCAGCAGTTACTCTGATGCCCACAATGAGCAGTTCTTC.

The chain carries TRBV7-3 and TRBJ1-2; 8 nucleotides line up with TRBD1. Trimming took 5 bases from V and 7 from J; bases not matched to a gene: 9. Germline V gene data show CDR1 as SGHTA and CDR2 as FQGTGA. The CDR3 is 14 residues long. The CDR3 bases are TGTGCCAGCAGCCCGCAGGGGGCGGTAGGTGGCTACACCTTC. Its protein is CASSPQGAVGGYTF.

The sample holds one count of this clone. The V call is TRBV21-1, the J call TRBJ2-7; TRBD1 was called by the table and not checked on the DNA. TRBV21-1 counts as a pseudogene. This CDR3 contains 20 residues. CDR3: CASSTIPGQGKGGSCYEQYF. The CDR3 region has the DNA TGTGCCAGCAGTACTATCCCGGGACAGGGAAAAGGGGGGTCATGTTACGAGCAGTACTTC.

The chain links TRBV7-6 to TRBJ2-2; unclear D gene. V was shortened by 5 bases and J by 6 bases, with 10 bases between the two germline ends. This CDR3 is 13 amino acids long. Germline V CDR1 and CDR2: SGHVS, FNYEAQ. The CDR3 reads CASSPLLSGELFF. The CDR3 DNA follows: TGTGCCAGCAGCCCATTACTTTCCGGGGAGCTGTTTTTT.

The rearrangement uses TRBV7-9 and TRBJ2-1; no definite D call. The germline V gene has CDR1 SEHNR and CDR2 FQNEAQ (reference sequence). V was trimmed by 5 bases and J by 4 bases, leaving 9 bases between them. This CDR3 region has 13 residues. The CDR3 loop is CASSPARYNEQFF. DNA for the CDR3: TGTGCCAGCAGCCCCGCCCGATACAATGAGCAGTTCTTC.

V usage is TRBV10-1 and J usage is TRBJ2-5; 11 bases line up with TRBD2. V lost 2 bases, J lost 4 bases, and 0 bases stayed unmatched. This CDR3 has 14 amino acids. The germline gives CDR1 WNHNN, CDR2 SYGVQD (reference sequence). Here the CDR3 reads CASSEGLAGETQYF. CDR3 nucleotide sequence: TGCGCCAGCAGTGAGGGACTAGCGGGAGAGACCCAGTACTTC.

The V call is TRBV7-3, the J call TRBJ2-7; D is perhaps TRBD1 or TRBD2 (5 bases each). Germline values: CDR1 SGHTA, CDR2 FQGTGA. The CDR3 runs 13 residues. V shed 6 bases and J shed 1 base, with 10 bases lying between them. Here the CDR3 reads CASSGTDSYEQYF. DNA for the CDR3: TGTGCCAGCAGTGGGACCGATTCCTACGAGCAGTACTTC. Drawing the rest from reference TRBV7-3 and TRBJ2-7, the complete variable domain is GAGVSQTPSNKVTEKGKYVELRCDPISGHTALYWYRQSLGQGPEFLIYFQGTGAADDSGLPNDRFFAVRPEGSVSTLKIQRTERGDSAVYLCASSGTDSYEQYFGPGTRLTVT.

This clone was seen a single time. V usage is TRBV6-5 and J usage is TRBJ1-5; a possible D gene is TRBD1 (5 bases). V was cut by 5 bases and J by 1 base, with 9 bases left in between. Germline assignment: CDR1 MNHEY and CDR2 SVGAGI. This CDR3 is built from 14 residues. The CDR3, as DNA: TGTGCCAGCAGTATCCGACAGAGCAATCAGCCCCAGCATTTT. Protein sequence: CASSIRQSNQPQHF.

The chain is built from TRBV5-1 and TRBJ2-7; TRBD1 matches at 8 bases. Per the germline V gene, CDR1 is SGHRS and CDR2 is YFSETQ. Trimming removed 0 bases from V and 0 bases from J; junction bases left unmatched: 5. This CDR3 contains 16 residues. The CDR3 DNA sequence: TGCGCCAGCAGCTTGGGGGGACAGGATTACTCCTACGAGCAGTACTTC. This encodes CASSLGGQDYSYEQYF.

The chain uses TRBV6-6 and TRBJ2-6; D is ambiguous. The CDR3 has 13 amino acids. CDR1 and CDR2 (germline): MNHNY, SVGAGI (reference sequence). Trimming shortened V by 6 bases and J by 2 bases, and 5 bases separated the two germline ends. In DNA form, the CDR3 reads TGTGCCAGCAGGGGGACTGGGGCCAACGTCCTGACTTTC. Its translation is CASRGTGANVLTF.

Concerning this clone itself: Other nucleotide sequences from this sample produce the same CDR3. The chain employs TRBV27 and TRBJ2-7; D is perhaps TRBD1 (6 bases). Deletions cut 2 bases from V and 2 bases from J, with 10 bases between. The CDR3 spans 14 residues. The germline CDR1 and CDR2 sequences are MNHEY and SMNVEV (reference sequence). The CDR3 protein is CASSLSRGAYEQYF. CDR3 bases: TGTGCCAGCAGTTTAAGCAGGGGCGCCTACGAGCAGTACTTC.

The rearrangement uses TRBV7-9 and TRBJ2-7; D gene unclear. This CDR3 is 14 amino acids long. Germline assignment: CDR1 SEHNR and CDR2 FQNEAQ (reference sequence). V lost 5 bases and J lost 2, with 13 bases in between. DNA for the CDR3: TGTGCCAGCAGCCATCGGACCCTTCCCTACGAGCAGTACTTC. Its protein is CASSHRTLPYEQYF.